A selection of T cell receptor beta chains follows, all from one sample in a study of blood T cell repertoires in COVID-19. Data came from immunoSEQ multiplex PCR; TCRdb stores just in-frame clones and leaves some out. The sample holds some 150,000 clones, 75% to 90% seen once. The sample taken for sequencing was PBMCs or T cells enriched from blood (not recorded which). Receptor source: a woman aged 45-65 years who had recovered from COVID-19. CDR3s include the opening cysteine and the closing phenylalanine or tryptophan. Each record gives: J gene, D gene, V gene, clone size, CDR3 protein, CDR3 DNA. A D gene is named only where the DNA matches it firmly. Expanded clones are given a class, and other clones once, few, many or no size at all.

TRBJ1-1 . TRBV7-9 . CASSRSRGANTEAFF TGTGCCAGCAGCAGGAGCAGGGGCGCGAACACTGAAGCTTTCTTT
TRBJ1-4 . TRBV18 . CASSLGVRVNEKLFF TGTGCCAGCTCACTAGGAGTGCGGGTTAATGAAAAACTGTTTTTT
TRBJ2-6 . TRBV21-1 . CGTGTPRPCWVSGANVLTF TGTGGGACGGGGACACCCCGTCCGTGTTGGGTCTCTGGGGCCAACGTCCTGACTTTC
TRBJ1-5 . TRBV27 few CASSAVYDSNQPQHF TGTGCCAGCAGTGCCGTCTACGATAGCAATCAGCCCCAGCATTTT
TRBJ2-3 TRBD2 TRBV7-2 . CASSPPGGADTQYF TGTGCCAGCAGCCCACCCGGGGGGGCAGATACGCAGTATTTT
TRBJ1-3 . TRBV7-6 . CASSPQLSGNTIYF TGTGCCAGCAGCCCGCAACTCTCTGGAAACACCATATATTTT
TRBJ1-2 . TRBV3-1/TRBV3-2 . CASSHQVGGYTF TGTGCCAGCAGCCACCAGGTGGGTGGCTACACCTTC
TRBJ1-1 . TRBV19 once CASSITANTEAFF TGTGCCAGTAGTATCACAGCGAACACTGAAGCTTTCTTT
TRBJ2-5 . TRBV7-2 once CASSLVAGDRETQYF TGTGCCAGCAGCTTAGTAGCGGGGGACAGGGAGACCCAGTACTTC
TRBJ2-5 . TRBV3-1/TRBV3-2 . CASSPSRVAETQYF TGTGCCAGCTCACCATCCAGGGTGGCAGAGACCCAGTACTTC
TRBJ1-5 . TRBV27 . CASSPAGRMSNQPQHF TGTGCCAGCAGTCCCGCGGGACGGATGAGCAATCAGCCCCAGCATTTT
TRBJ1-5 . TRBV10-3 . CATRRQGTDNQPQHF TGTGCCACACGACGCCAGGGAACGGACAATCAGCCCCAGCATTTT
TRBJ2-6 . TRBV7-9 once CASSLGPGVFSSGANVLTF TGTGCCAGCAGCTTAGGGCCAGGGGTTTTCAGCTCTGGGGCCAACGTCCTGACTTTC
TRBJ2-1 TRBD2 TRBV2 . CASDSGGYNEQFF TGTGCCAGTGATAGCGGGGGGTACAATGAGCAGTTCTTC
TRBJ1-2 TRBD1 TRBV4-1 few CASSHDQGAYGYTF TGCGCCAGCAGCCATGACCAGGGGGCCTATGGCTACACCTTC
TRBJ2-5 TRBD1 TRBV7-2 . CASSRGTGQETQYF TGTGCCAGCAGCCGGGGGACAGGGCAAGAGACCCAGTACTTC
TRBJ2-1 TRBD2 TRBV6-5 . CASSFGTSGDEQFF TGTGCCAGCAGTTTTGGGACTAGCGGGGATGAGCAGTTCTTC
TRBJ1-1 . TRBV27 . CASSLAGIGTEAFF TGTGCCAGCAGTTTAGCGGGCATCGGCACTGAAGCTTTCTTT
TRBJ2-1 . TRBV30 . CAWGGINSGSSSYNEQFF TGTGCCTGGGGGGGGATCAATAGCGGCTCATCCTCCTACAATGAGCAGTTCTTC
TRBJ1-2 TRBD1 TRBV29-1 . CSVGIRDRAYGYTF TGCAGCGTTGGAATACGGGACAGGGCCTATGGCTACACCTTC
TRBJ1-1 . TRBV19 . CASSEQKVTEAFF TGTGCCAGTAGTGAACAGAAGGTCACTGAAGCTTTCTTT
TRBJ1-6 . TRBV6-5 . CATKWQYNSPLHF TGTGCCACCAAATGGCAGTACAATTCACCCCTCCACTTT
TRBJ1-1 . TRBV19 . CASSTQFTEAFF TGTGCCAGTAGTACTCAGTTCACTGAAGCTTTCTTT
TRBJ2-5 . TRBV29-1 . CSVEDWGDQTQYF TGCAGCGTTGAAGATTGGGGGGATCAGACCCAGTACTTC